These 28 T cell receptor beta chains were all obtained from the same sample, sequenced in a study of shared T cell receptors in the human thymus. Profiling relied on immunoSEQ multiplex PCR, and the TCRdb table lists in-frame clones only, not all of them. The sample has approximately 580,000 clones, approximately 80% seen once. These data also formed part of another study, on human thymus T cells.

The sample consisted of thymocytes. These receptors were obtained from a boy in the first two years of life with a congenital heart defect.

V gene TRBV19 combines with J gene TRBJ1-4; D ambiguous. V lost 10 bases to trimming and J lost 0 bases, with 21 bases between them. Germline V gene lookup returns CDR1 LNHDA and CDR2 SQIVND (reference sequence). The CDR3 is 17 amino acids. The CDR3 bases are TGTGCCACCTCAGACCTAGCCCGAATCGCAACTAATGAAAAACTGTTTTTT. The encoded protein is CATSDLARIATNEKLFF.

The V and J genes are TRBV25-1 and TRBJ1-5, with 7 bases fitting TRBD1. V dropped 3 bases and J dropped 6; count of bases not matched to a gene: 2. CDR3 size: 13 residues. CDR1 is MGHDK and CDR2 is SYGVNS in the germline V gene. Here the CDR3 reads CASSETGSQPQHF. DNA for the CDR3: TGTGCCAGCAGTGAGACAGGGTCTCAGCCCCAGCATTTT.

J is TRBJ1-1 and V is TRBV6-5; D may be TRBD1 (6 bases). The germline V and J ends were trimmed by 5 bases and 1 base, with 8 bases remaining between them. The CDR3 has 13 residues. Germline CDR1 is MNHEY and CDR2 is SVGAGI. This CDR3 is CASSVDRNTEAFF. As DNA, the CDR3 is TGTGCCAGCAGTGTGGACAGGAACACTGAAGCTTTCTTT.

The chain uses TRBV27 and TRBJ2-7; TRBD2 might be the D (7 bases). CDR3 length: 15 residues. Germline V gene lookup returns CDR1 MNHEY and CDR2 SMNVEV (reference sequence). V lost 3 bases, J lost 2 bases, and 14 bases lay in between. The CDR3 loop reads CASSFVRGLPYEQYF. The CDR3 DNA reads as TGTGCCAGCAGTTTTGTGCGGGGGCTCCCCTACGAGCAGTACTTC.

The V and J genes are TRBV5-1 and TRBJ2-7, with TRBD2 matching over 8 bases. Germline CDR1 is SGHRS and CDR2 is YFSETQ. CDR3 size: 15 residues. With 0 bases clipped from V and 3 bases from J, the junction kept 5 bases outside the gene matches. In DNA form, the CDR3 reads TGCGCCAGCAGCTTGGCTCTCGCGGGAGGCTACGAGCAGTACTTC. Protein sequence: CASSLALAGGYEQYF.

This clone was counted a few times. The rearrangement links TRBV15 to TRBJ1-4, with D possibly matching TRBD1 (5 bases). The CDR3 length is 13 residues. V was clipped by 0 bases and J by 11 bases, with 10 bases between them. Germline CDR1 and CDR2: LNHNV and YYDKDF (reference sequence). The CDR3 sequence is CATSRDGDSKLFF. The CDR3 DNA sequence: TGTGCCACCAGCAGAGATGGGGACTCGAAACTGTTTTTT.

The chain couples TRBV5-6 to TRBJ2-7; 7 nucleotides line up with TRBD1. Trimming removed 4 bases from V and 5 bases from J; junction bases left unmatched: 18. CDR1 is SGHDT and CDR2 is YYEEEE in the germline V gene. This CDR3 contains 17 residues. CDR3: CASSVHRPGYRGDEQYF. CDR3 in DNA: TGTGCCAGCAGCGTTCATCGGCCCGGGTACAGGGGTGACGAGCAGTACTTC.

This clone occurred once. The chain uses TRBV11-3 and TRBJ2-7, with a weak D call TRBD1 (6 bases). The CDR3 runs 16 residues. With 0 bases removed from V and 2 bases from J, the gap between germline ends came to 14 bases. The V gene's germline CDR1 is SGHNT and CDR2 YENEEA. The chain's CDR3 is CASSLEGTREAYEQYF. The CDR3, as DNA: TGTGCCAGCAGCTTAGAGGGGACACGGGAAGCCTACGAGCAGTACTTC.

The sample holds a few counts of this clone. The gene calls are TRBV6-5 and TRBJ2-4; 7 nucleotides match TRBD2. This CDR3 is built from 15 residues. CDR1 MNHEY and CDR2 SVGAGI come from the germline V gene. Germline trimming cut 5 bases from V and 1 base from J; bases unmatched to any gene: 5. The CDR3 sequence: CASSTGLGAKNIQYF. CDR3 DNA: TGTGCCAGCAGTACCGGACTAGGGGCCAAAAACATTCAGTACTTC.

V and J are TRBV25-1 and TRBJ2-3; D uncertain. The CDR3 loop spans 14 amino acids. V lost 5 bases to trimming and J lost 2 bases, with 11 bases between them. The germline V gene encodes CDR1 MGHDK and CDR2 SYGVNS. The CDR3 sequence: CASSPRSNTDTQYF. The CDR3 DNA sequence: TGTGCCAGCAGTCCCCGTAGTAACACAGATACGCAGTATTTT.

This clone has a handful of counts. This chain connects TRBV30 to TRBJ2-5; tentatively, D is TRBD2 (5 bases). Trimming took 1 base from V and 2 from J, leaving 17 bases between them. This CDR3 spans 16 amino acids. Germline lookup yields CDR1 GTSNPN and CDR2 SVGIG (reference sequence). The CDR3 sequence is CAWSAPLDLTQETQYF. CDR3 DNA: TGTGCCTGGAGTGCCCCCCTGGACTTGACTCAAGAGACCCAGTACTTC.

This rearrangement joins TRBV7-6 to TRBJ2-3; D possibly corresponds to TRBD1 (6 bases). Germline CDR1 and CDR2: SGHVS and FNYEAQ. The CDR3 is 14 amino acids. The V end was cut by 5 bases, the J end by 1 base, with 10 bases between. Written as DNA, the CDR3 is TGTGCCAGCAGCCCGGGACAAGGCACAGATACGCAGTATTTT. Translated: CASSPGQGTDTQYF.

This sequence joins TRBV5-5 and TRBJ2-3; weak D call: TRBD2 (6 bases). This CDR3 spans 12 amino acids. Germline values: CDR1 SGHKS, CDR2 YYEKEE (reference sequence). The V and J ends lost 4 bases and 10 bases respectively, with 13 bases between them. The CDR3 DNA is TGTGCCAGCAGCCCTCGCGGGGAGGCGCAGTATTTT. Its translation: CASSPRGEAQYF.

V is TRBV6-5 and J is TRBJ2-7; TRBD2 agrees at 8 bases. Germline CDR1 is MNHEY and CDR2 is SVGAGI. This CDR3 comprises 16 residues. J was trimmed by 1 base and V by 0 bases; bases with no gene match: 5. The CDR3 here is CASSYSTSDLSYEQYF. CDR3 nucleotides: TGTGCCAGCAGTTACTCGACTAGCGACTTATCCTACGAGCAGTACTTC.

The chain has TRBV7-9 and TRBJ2-7, with 7 bases aligning to TRBD2. V shed 5 bases and J 0 bases; nucleotides not matched to a gene: 7. The germline V gene encodes CDR1 SEHNR and CDR2 FQNEAQ (reference sequence). The CDR3 is made up of 15 amino acids. CDR3 nucleotide sequence: TGTGCCAGCAGCCGGAGCGGGATAAGCTCCTACGAGCAGTACTTC. Amino acids: CASSRSGISSYEQYF.

The V gene is TRBV5-6, the J gene TRBJ1-1, with D maybe TRBD1 (6 bases). From germline, CDR1 is SGHDT and CDR2 YYEEEE. The CDR3 contains 14 residues. Trimming pared 2 bases from V and 5 bases from J, leaving 13 bases between. CDR3 in DNA: TGTGCCAGCAGCTTAGACAGGCAGTGGACTGAAGCTTTCTTT. It translates to CASSLDRQWTEAFF.

The V call is TRBV28, the J call TRBJ2-7; 11 nucleotides agree with TRBD2. The CDR3 has 16 residues. V shed 5 bases, J shed 1 base, and the junction held 7 bases outside the gene matches. Germline V gene lookup returns CDR1 MDHEN and CDR2 SYDVKM. The CDR3 sequence is CASSITGTSGSYEQYF. The CDR3 DNA follows: TGTGCCAGCAGTATAACCGGGACTAGCGGATCCTACGAGCAGTACTTC.

The chain couples TRBV5-1 to TRBJ2-1; unclear D gene. V lost 0 bases and J 7 bases, leaving 5 bases between the germline ends. The CDR3 consists of 12 residues. Germline V CDR1 and CDR2: SGHRS, YFSETQ. The CDR3 DNA follows: TGCGCCAGCAGCTTGGGCGGAAATGAGCAGTTCTTC. Protein sequence: CASSLGGNEQFF.

This rearrangement joins TRBV4-1 to TRBJ2-3; 9 bases line up with TRBD1. CDR1 and CDR2 (germline): MGHRA, YSYEKL. Losses at the gene ends were 2 bases for V and 3 bases for J; bases not matched to a gene: 18. This CDR3 has 20 amino acids. This CDR3 is CASSQPIASHGDRETDTQYF. The CDR3 DNA is TGCGCCAGCAGCCAACCTATAGCCTCCCACGGGGACAGGGAGACAGATACGCAGTATTTT.

The chain uses TRBV30 and TRBJ1-2; no clear D gene. CDR1 and CDR2 (germline): GTSNPN, SVGIG (reference sequence). The CDR3 has 17 amino acids. Between the trimmed V and J ends, which lost 0 bases and 2 bases, there was a span of 19 bases. The CDR3 DNA reads as TGTGCCTGGAGTGTTCTAAGCTTGGGAGGAAGGAACTATGGCTACACCTTC. Protein sequence: CAWSVLSLGGRNYGYTF. The entire variable domain, with the rest obtained from reference TRBV30 and TRBJ1-2, is as follows: SQTIHQWPATLVQPVGSPLSLECTVEGTSNPNLYWYRQAAGRGLQLLFYSVGIGQISSEVPQNLSASRPQDRQFILSSKKLLLSDSGFYLCAWSVLSLGGRNYGYTFGSGTRLTVV.

The chain uses TRBV7-9 and TRBJ2-7; TRBD1 matches at 10 bases. The germline CDR1 and CDR2 sequences are SEHNR and FQNEAQ (reference sequence). V trimming: 3 bases; J trimming: 3 bases; junction bases outside the gene matches: 2. There are 14 residues in the CDR3. The CDR3 bases are TGTGCCAGCAGCTTGGGACAGGGGAACTACGAGCAGTACTTC. Translated: CASSLGQGNYEQYF.

The rearrangement uses TRBV5-8 and TRBJ2-7, with D unresolved. Germline assignment: CDR1 SGHTS and CDR2 YDEGEE. Trimming took 9 bases from V and 0 from J, leaving 4 bases between them. This CDR3 contains 10 residues. The DNA of the CDR3 is TGTGCCACCCTCTCCTACGAGCAGTACTTC. Its protein is CATLSYEQYF.

The gene calls are TRBV19 and TRBJ2-7; TRBD1 matches 8 bases. Germline loops: CDR1 LNHDA, CDR2 SQIVND (reference sequence). The CDR3 has 15 amino acids. The junction had 10 bases not matched to a gene; V was cut back by 4 bases and J by 5 bases. As DNA, the CDR3 is TGTGCCAGTAGTACCGCCTCGGACAGGGCCCACGAGCAGTACTTC. Residues: CASSTASDRAHEQYF.

This chain uses TRBV5-6 with TRBJ1-1; D ambiguous. Trimming removed 2 bases from V and 1 base from J, with 9 bases in between. CDR3 size: 14 residues. Looked up from germline, CDR1 is SGHDT and CDR2 is YYEEEE. The CDR3 nucleotides are TGTGCCAGCAGCTTTGGTGGGAGGAACACTGAAGCTTTCTTT. Amino acid sequence: CASSFGGRNTEAFF.

The V gene is TRBV7-2, the J gene TRBJ1-5; 8 bases map to TRBD1. CDR1 SGHTA and CDR2 FQGNSA come from the germline V gene. The V gene end was trimmed by 3 bases and the J gene end by 3 bases; junction bases not matched to a gene: 4. This CDR3 region has 15 residues. CDR3 region: CASSLGQEHNQPQHF. The CDR3 coding sequence is TGTGCCAGCAGCTTGGGACAGGAGCACAATCAGCCCCAGCATTTT.

The chain is built from TRBV6-5 and TRBJ2-1, with D maybe TRBD2 (5 bases). Germline V gene sequence: CDR1 MNHEY, CDR2 SVGAGI. The CDR3 is 14 residues long. Trimming removed 7 bases at V and 8 bases at J, with 18 bases between. The CDR3 nucleotides are TGTGCCAGCACCCCTACGCGGACGAGGGATGAGCAGTTCTTC. Its protein is CASTPTRTRDEQFF.

The chain uses TRBV11-2 and TRBJ2-7; 7 bases are a match to TRBD2. This CDR3 has 15 residues. The V gene's germline CDR1 is SGHAT and CDR2 FQNNGV. V gave up 8 bases and J gave up 1 base; unmatched junction bases: 11. DNA for the CDR3: TGTGCCAGCCGGAGAGCGGCAGCGGGGTCCTACGAGCAGTACTTC. Its protein product is CASRRAAAGSYEQYF.

J is TRBJ2-7 and V is TRBV5-6; TRBD1 matches 7 bases. The junction had 11 bases not matched to a gene; V was cut back by 3 bases and J by 5 bases. Germline assignment: CDR1 SGHDT and CDR2 YYEEEE. The CDR3 consists of 15 residues. In DNA, the CDR3 is TGTGCCAGCAGCTGTTCCCGACAGGGTTCCAACGAGCAGTACTTC. It translates to CASSCSRQGSNEQYF.